What follows describes a single TCR beta chain. Its antigen is undetermined. TCRdb's table, derived via immunoSEQ multiplex PCR, lists solely in-frame clones and lacks some. The data hold about 130,000 clones, with around 94% observed a single time. This specimen belongs to a study of cytomegalovirus exposure and HLA in healthy donors. General study findings and limits: Three chains linked to CMV were shown in vitro to be specific for CMV antigens.

CDR3 length: 16 residues. The germline gives CDR1 SGHRS, CDR2 YFSETQ. V gave up 1 base and J gave up 2 bases, with 14 bases separating them. This clonotype was sampled from a woman aged 18-29 years in good health and CMV-seronegative. V gene TRBV5-1 combines with J gene TRBJ2-3; tentatively, D is TRBD1 (5 bases). The sequenced sample consisted of PBMCs. CDR3 loop: CASSLFRDRNTDTQYF. The CDR3, as DNA: TGCGCCAGCAGCTTGTTCAGGGATAGGAACACAGATACGCAGTATTTT.